This T cell receptor (beta chain) derives from a study of shared clonotypes between healthy human individuals. Data came from immunoSEQ multiplex PCR; TCRdb stores just in-frame clones and leaves some out. Here the sample spans approximately 1.5 million clones, approximately 98.5% being singletons. Trimming removed 2 bases from V and 1 base from J, with 10 bases in between. The germline CDR1 and CDR2 sequences are WNHNN and SYGVQD (reference sequence). The CDR3 is 15 residues long. The sample was naive CD4+ T cells sorted from blood. The subset is: CD45RA+ positively selected. This sequence originates from a man aged 30 to 45 in good health. The rearrangement uses TRBV10-1 and TRBJ2-3; D is uncertain. CDR3 region: CASSERPGRTDTQYF. The CDR3 DNA follows: TGCGCCAGCAGTGAGAGACCGGGTCGCACAGATACGCAGTATTTT.